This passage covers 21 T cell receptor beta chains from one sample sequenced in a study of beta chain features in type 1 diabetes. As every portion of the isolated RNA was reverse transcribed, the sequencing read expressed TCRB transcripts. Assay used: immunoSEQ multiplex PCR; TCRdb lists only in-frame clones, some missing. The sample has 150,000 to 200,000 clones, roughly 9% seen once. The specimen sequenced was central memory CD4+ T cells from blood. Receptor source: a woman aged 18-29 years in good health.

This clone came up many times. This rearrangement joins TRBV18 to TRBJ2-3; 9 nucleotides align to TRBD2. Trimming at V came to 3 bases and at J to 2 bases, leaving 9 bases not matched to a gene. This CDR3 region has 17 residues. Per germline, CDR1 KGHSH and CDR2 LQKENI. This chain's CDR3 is CASSPPLTSGHTDTQYF. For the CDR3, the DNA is TGTGCCAGCTCACCCCCTTTGACTAGCGGTCACACAGATACGCAGTATTTT.

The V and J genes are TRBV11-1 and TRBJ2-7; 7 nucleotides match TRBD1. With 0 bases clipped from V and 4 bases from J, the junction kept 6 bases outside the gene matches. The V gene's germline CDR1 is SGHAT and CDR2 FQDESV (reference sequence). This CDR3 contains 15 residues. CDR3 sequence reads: CASSLAGTAAYEQYF. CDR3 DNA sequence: TGTGCCAGCAGCTTAGCCGGGACAGCGGCGTACGAGCAGTACTTC.

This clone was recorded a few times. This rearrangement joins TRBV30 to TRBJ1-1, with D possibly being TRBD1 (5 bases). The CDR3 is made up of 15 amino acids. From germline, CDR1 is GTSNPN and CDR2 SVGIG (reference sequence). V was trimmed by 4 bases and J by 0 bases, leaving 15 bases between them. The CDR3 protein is CAWNGGSKVNTEAFF. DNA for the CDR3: TGTGCCTGGAATGGGGGGAGTAAGGTGAACACTGAAGCTTTCTTT.

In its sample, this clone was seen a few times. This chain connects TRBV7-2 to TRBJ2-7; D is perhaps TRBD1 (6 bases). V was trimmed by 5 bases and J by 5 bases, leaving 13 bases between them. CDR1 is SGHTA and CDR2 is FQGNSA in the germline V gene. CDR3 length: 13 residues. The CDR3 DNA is TGTGCCAGCAGCCCGGACAGAGACGACGAGCAGTACTTC. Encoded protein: CASSPDRDDEQYF.

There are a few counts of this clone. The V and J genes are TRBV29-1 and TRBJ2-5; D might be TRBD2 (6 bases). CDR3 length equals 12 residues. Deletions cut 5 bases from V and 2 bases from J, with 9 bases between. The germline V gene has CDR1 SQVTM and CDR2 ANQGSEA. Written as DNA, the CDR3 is TGCAGCGTTAGCGGGTCTCAAGAGACCCAGTACTTC. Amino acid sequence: CSVSGSQETQYF. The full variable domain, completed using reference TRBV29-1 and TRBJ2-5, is SAVISQKPSRDICQRGTSLTIQCQVDSQVTMMFWYRQQPGQSLTLIATANQGSEATYESGFVIDKFPISRPNLTFSTLTVSNMSPEDSSIYLCSVSGSQETQYFGPGTRLLVL.

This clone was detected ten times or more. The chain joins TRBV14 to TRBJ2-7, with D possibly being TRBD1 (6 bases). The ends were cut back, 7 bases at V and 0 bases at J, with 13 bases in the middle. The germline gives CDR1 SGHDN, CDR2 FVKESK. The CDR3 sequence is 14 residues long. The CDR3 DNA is TGTGCCAGCACCCGAGGGGGAAGCTCCTACGAGCAGTACTTC. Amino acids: CASTRGGSSYEQYF.

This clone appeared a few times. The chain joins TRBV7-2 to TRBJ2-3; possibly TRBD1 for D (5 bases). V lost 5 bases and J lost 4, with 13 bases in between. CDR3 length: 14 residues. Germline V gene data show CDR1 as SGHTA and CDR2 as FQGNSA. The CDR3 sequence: CASSADSAADTQYF. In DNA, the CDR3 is TGTGCCAGCAGCGCAGACAGCGCGGCAGATACGCAGTATTTT.

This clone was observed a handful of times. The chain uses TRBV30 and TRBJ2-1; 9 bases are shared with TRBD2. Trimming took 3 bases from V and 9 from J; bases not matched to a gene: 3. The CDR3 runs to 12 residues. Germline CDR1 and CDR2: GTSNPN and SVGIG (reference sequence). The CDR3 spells CAWRGGGGEQFF. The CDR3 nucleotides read TGTGCCTGGAGGGGCGGGGGGGGTGAGCAGTTCTTC. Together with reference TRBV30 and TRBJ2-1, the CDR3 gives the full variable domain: SQTIHQWPATLVQPVGSPLSLECTVEGTSNPNLYWYRQAAGRGLQLLFYSVGIGQISSEVPQNLSASRPQDRQFILSSKKLLLSDSGFYLCAWRGGGGEQFFGPGTRLTVL.

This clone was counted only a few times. The CDR3 reads CAISGVTSEETQYF. CDR3 coding DNA: TGTGCCATCAGTGGCGTTACTAGCGAGGAGACCCAGTACTTC. This rearrangement joins TRBV10-3 to TRBJ2-5, with 7 bases matching TRBD2. Germline V lookup: CDR1 ENHRY, CDR2 SYGVKD. The CDR3 covers 14 residues. V was pared by 4 bases and J by 5 bases, with 7 bases of the junction left unmatched.

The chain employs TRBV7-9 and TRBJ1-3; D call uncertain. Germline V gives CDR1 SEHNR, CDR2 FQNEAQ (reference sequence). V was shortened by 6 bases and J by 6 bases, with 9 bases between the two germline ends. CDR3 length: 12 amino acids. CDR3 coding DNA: TGTGCCAGCAGGAGGTCTCCAAACACCATATATTTT. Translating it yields CASRRSPNTIYF.

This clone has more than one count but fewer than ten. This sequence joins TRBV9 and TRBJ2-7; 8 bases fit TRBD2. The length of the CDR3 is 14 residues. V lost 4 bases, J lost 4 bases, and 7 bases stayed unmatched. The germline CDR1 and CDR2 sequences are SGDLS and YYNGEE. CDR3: CASSPGSGSYEQYF. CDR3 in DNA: TGTGCCAGCAGCCCAGGCAGCGGGAGTTACGAGCAGTACTTC.

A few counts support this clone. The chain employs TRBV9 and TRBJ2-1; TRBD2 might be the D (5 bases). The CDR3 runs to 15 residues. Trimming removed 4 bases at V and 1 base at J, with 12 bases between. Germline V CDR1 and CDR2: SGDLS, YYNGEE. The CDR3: CASSPREKSYNEQFF. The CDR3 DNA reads TGTGCCAGCAGCCCCCGGGAAAAGTCCTACAATGAGCAGTTCTTC.

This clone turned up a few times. The CDR3 here is CASSFEVSASGANVLTF. Written as DNA, the CDR3 is TGCGCCAGCAGCTTCGAGGTTTCAGCCTCTGGGGCCAACGTCCTGACTTTC. The chain recombines TRBV5-1 with TRBJ2-6; no definite D call. The CDR3 has 17 residues. CDR1 is SGHRS and CDR2 is YFSETQ in the germline V gene. The V gene lost 2 bases and the J gene lost 0 bases, with 12 bases spanning the gap.

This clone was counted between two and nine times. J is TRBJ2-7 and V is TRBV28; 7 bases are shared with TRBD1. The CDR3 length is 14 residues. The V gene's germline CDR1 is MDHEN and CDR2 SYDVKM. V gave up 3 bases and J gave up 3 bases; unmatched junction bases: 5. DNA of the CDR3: TGTGCCAGCAGTTTCCCCCGGGACAGCTACGAGCAGTACTTC. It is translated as CASSFPRDSYEQYF. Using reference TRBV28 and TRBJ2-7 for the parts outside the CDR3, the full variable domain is DVKVTQSSRYLVKRTGEKVFLECVQDMDHENMFWYRQDPGLGLRLIYFSYDVKMKEKGDIPEGYSVSREKKERFSLILESASTNQTSMYLCASSFPRDSYEQYFGPGTRLTVT.

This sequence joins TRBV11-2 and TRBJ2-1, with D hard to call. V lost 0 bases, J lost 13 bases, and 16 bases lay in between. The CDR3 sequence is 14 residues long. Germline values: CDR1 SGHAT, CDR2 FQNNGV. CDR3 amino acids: CASSLDNSPPSQFF. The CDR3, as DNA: TGTGCCAGCAGCTTAGACAACAGCCCGCCAAGTCAGTTCTTC.

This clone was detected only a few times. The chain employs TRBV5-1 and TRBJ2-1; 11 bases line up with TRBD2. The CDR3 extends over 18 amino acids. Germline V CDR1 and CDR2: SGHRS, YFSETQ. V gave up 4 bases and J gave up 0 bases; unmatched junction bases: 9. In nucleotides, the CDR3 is TGCGCCAGCAGCGGAGTAGCGGGAGGGGATAGCTCCTACAATGAGCAGTTCTTC. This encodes CASSGVAGGDSSYNEQFF.

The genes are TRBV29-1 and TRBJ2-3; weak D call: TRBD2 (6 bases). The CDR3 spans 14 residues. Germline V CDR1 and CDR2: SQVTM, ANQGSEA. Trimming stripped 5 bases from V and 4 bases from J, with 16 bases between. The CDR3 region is CSVTPGAGSDTQYF. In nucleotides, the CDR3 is TGCAGCGTTACCCCCGGGGCGGGGTCAGATACGCAGTATTTT.

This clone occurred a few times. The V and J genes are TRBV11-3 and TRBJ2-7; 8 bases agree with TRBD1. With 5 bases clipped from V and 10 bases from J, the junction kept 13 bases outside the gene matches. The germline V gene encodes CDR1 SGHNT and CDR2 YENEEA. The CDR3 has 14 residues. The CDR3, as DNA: TGTGCCAGCAGCCGTTCCGGGACAGGAGGTGTTCAGTACTTC. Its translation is CASSRSGTGGVQYF.

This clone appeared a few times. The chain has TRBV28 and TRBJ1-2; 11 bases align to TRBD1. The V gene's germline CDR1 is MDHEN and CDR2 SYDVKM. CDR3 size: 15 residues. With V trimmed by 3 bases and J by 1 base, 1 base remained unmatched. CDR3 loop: CASSLGQGDNYGYTF. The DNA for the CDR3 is TGTGCCAGCAGTTTGGGACAGGGGGATAACTATGGCTACACCTTC.

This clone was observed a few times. The CDR3 DNA sequence: TGTGCCAGCAGCCGAGGACTAGCGGGAGTCGATACGCAGTATTTT. Translating it yields CASSRGLAGVDTQYF. The gene calls are TRBV7-8 and TRBJ2-3, with 13 bases identical to TRBD2. Trimming took 5 bases from V and 6 from J; bases not matched to a gene: 5. Germline-derived CDR1 and CDR2 are SGHVS and FQNEAQ. The CDR3 runs to 15 residues.

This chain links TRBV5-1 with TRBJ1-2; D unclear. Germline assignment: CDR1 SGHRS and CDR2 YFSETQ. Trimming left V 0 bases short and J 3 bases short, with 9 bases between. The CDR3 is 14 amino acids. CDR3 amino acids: CASSLGQTDYGYTF. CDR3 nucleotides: TGCGCCAGCAGCTTGGGGCAGACTGACTATGGCTACACCTTC.